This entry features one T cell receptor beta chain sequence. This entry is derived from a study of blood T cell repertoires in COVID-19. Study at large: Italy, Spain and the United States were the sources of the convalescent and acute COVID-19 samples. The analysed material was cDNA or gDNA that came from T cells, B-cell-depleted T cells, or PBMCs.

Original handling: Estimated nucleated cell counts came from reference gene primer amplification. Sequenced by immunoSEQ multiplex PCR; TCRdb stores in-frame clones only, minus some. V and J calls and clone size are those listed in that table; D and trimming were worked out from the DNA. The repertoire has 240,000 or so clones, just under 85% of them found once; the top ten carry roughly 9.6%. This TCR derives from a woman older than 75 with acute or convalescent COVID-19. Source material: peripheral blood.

The CDR3 protein is CASSRGLESDTQYF. The DNA for the CDR3 is TGTGCCAGCAGCCGAGGTCTTGAGTCAGATACGCAGTATTTT. This rearrangement joins TRBV6-5 to TRBJ2-3, with D unclear. CDR3 size: 14 residues. CDR1 and CDR2 from the germline V gene are MNHEY and SVGAGI. V was pared by 6 bases and J by 4 bases, with 14 bases between.